A selection of T cell receptor beta chains follows, all from one sample in a study of response to subunit inactivated influenza vaccine. TCRdb independently ran MiXCR on the RT-PCR reads; one entry per CDR3 protein. The profile covers around 650,000 distinct CDR3 sequences, with roughly 14% appearing a single time and 9.5% to 13% taken by the ten largest. The sample was PBMCs from blood, taken 11 to 12 days after vaccination. Source of these receptors: a middle-aged man who received an inactivated influenza vaccine. Each CDR3 is given with its conserved first and last residue. D genes are given only for firm matches. The listing skips clone size in some rows; elsewhere it reads once, few, many or a size class.

abundance,v_gene,d_gene,j_gene,CDR3nt,CDR3aa
NA,TRBV6-5,TRBD2,TRBJ2-1,TGTGCCAGCAGTTACACTCCGGGACTAGCGGGAAATGAGCAGTTCTTC,CASSYTPGLAGNEQFF
few,TRBV6-5,TRBD1,TRBJ2-5,TGTGCCAGCAGTCCCTCGACAGGGTTGAGGGAGACCCAGTACTTC,CASSPSTGLRETQYF
NA,TRBV20-1,NA,TRBJ1-2,TGCAGTGCTAGAGATCGGACGGGGCGGAGCTATGGCTACACCTTC,CSARDRTGRSYGYTF
few,TRBV29-1,NA,TRBJ2-1,TGCAGCGTTTTTCGTGGGGAGATGATCAATGAGCAGTTCTTC,CSVFRGEMINEQFF
NA,TRBV14,NA,TRBJ2-1,TGTGCCAGCAGCAGAGACGTTCTCTCCTACAATGAGCAGTTCTTC,CASSRDVLSYNEQFF
NA,TRBV4-1,NA,TRBJ2-6,TGCGCCAGCAGCCAAGGTGAGGTTGGGGCCAACGTCCTGACTTTC,CASSQGEVGANVLTF
few,TRBV24-1,NA,TRBJ2-4,TGTGCCACCAGTGATACTTGGGCCCTGGGAAACATTCAGTACTTC,CATSDTWALGNIQYF
few,TRBV20-1,TRBD2,TRBJ2-1,TGCAGTGCTAGGGGTCTAGCGGAGGACAATGAGCAGTTCTTC,CSARGLAEDNEQFF
few,TRBV11-2,NA,TRBJ1-1,TGTGCCAGCAGTTATAAAGTAGACACTGAAGCTTTCTTT,CASSYKVDTEAFF
NA,TRBV6-5,TRBD1,TRBJ1-2,TGTGCCAGCAGTTACTACTGGGGACAGGGGTATGACGGATCTGGCTACACCTTC,CASSYYWGQGYDGSGYTF
few,TRBV20-1,TRBD2,TRBJ2-1,TGCAGTGCTACTAGCGGGGGCTACTCCTACAATGAGCAGTTCTTC,CSATSGGYSYNEQFF
few,TRBV6-1,TRBD2,TRBJ2-2,TGTGCCAGCAGTCAGAAGGGACTAGCGGGAAGAGGGGAGCTGTTTTTT,CASSQKGLAGRGELFF
NA,TRBV29-1,NA,TRBJ1-1,TGCAGCGTTGTAAGGGACATGAACACTGAAGCTTTCTTT,CSVVRDMNTEAFF
NA,TRBV14,NA,TRBJ2-3,TGTGCCAGCAGCCAAGTCGGAGGGGCCACAGATACGCAGTATTTT,CASSQVGGATDTQYF
NA,TRBV12-3/TRBV12-4,NA,TRBJ1-5,TGTGCCAGCAGTTTAGTGCAGGGCGGTCAGCCCCAGCATTTT,CASSLVQGGQPQHF
many,TRBV20-1,TRBD1,TRBJ2-3,TGCAGTGCTAGGCTTACCCTGGGGGGACAGGGGGCAACAGATACGCAGTATTTT,CSARLTLGGQGATDTQYF
NA,TRBV7-2,TRBD2,TRBJ2-7,TGTGCCAGCAGTAGGACTAGCCTCTCCTACGAGCAGTACTTC,CASSRTSLSYEQYF
NA,TRBV20-1,TRBD1,TRBJ1-4,TGCAGTGCTAGCCCAGGGGGACATGAAAAACTGTTTTTT,CSASPGGHEKLFF
NA,TRBV28,TRBD2,TRBJ2-1,TGTGCCAGCAGTTTGCAGCGGGGGGGCGTATCCTACAATGAGCAGTTCTTC,CASSLQRGGVSYNEQFF
many,TRBV6-6,NA,TRBJ1-2,TGTGCCAGCAGTTCCTCGGGGGGCTACACCTTC,CASSSSGGYTF
many,TRBV4-3,NA,TRBJ2-7,TGCGCCAGCAGCCAAGGTCGTTCCTACGAGCAGTACTTC,CASSQGRSYEQYF
few,TRBV7-2,TRBD1,TRBJ2-7,TGTGCCAGCAGCACGGACAGGGTATACGAGCAGTACTTC,CASSTDRVYEQYF
NA,TRBV2,TRBD1,TRBJ2-1,TGTGCCAGCAGTGCTCCGGGACAGGGGGCGCTGGGGCAGTTCTTC,CASSAPGQGALGQFF
NA,TRBV5-5,NA,TRBJ1-4,TGTGCCAGCAGCTTGGCCGGGCAGGATCGTGAAAAACTGTTTTTT,CASSLAGQDREKLFF
few,TRBV6-2/TRBV6-3,NA,TRBJ2-3,TGTGCCAGCATAGACGACGCGCACAGCACAGATACGCAGTGTTTT,CASIDDAHSTDTQCF
NA,TRBV11-1,NA,TRBJ2-1,TGTGCCAGCAGCTTACGAGCGGCCCTTTTAGGGAATGAGCAGTTCTTC,CASSLRAALLGNEQFF
few,TRBV4-3,NA,TRBJ2-7,TGCGCCAGCAGCCATAGTTTGGGTGGCTACCAGTACTTC,CASSHSLGGYQYF
NA,TRBV12-3/TRBV12-4,TRBD2,TRBJ2-3,TGTGCCAGCAGTCTTAGCGGGAGATTCGATACGCAGTATTTT,CASSLSGRFDTQYF
few,TRBV3-1,TRBD2,TRBJ2-3,TGTGCCAGCAGCCAAGCCACCTTCGGGGGACTAGCGAGCACAGATACGCAGTATTTT,CASSQATFGGLASTDTQYF
NA,TRBV28,TRBD2,TRBJ2-1,TGTGCCAGCAGCCCCGTCTGGGCGGGAGACAATGAGCAGTTCTTC,CASSPVWAGDNEQFF
NA,TRBV6-1,NA,TRBJ1-1,TGTGCCAGTACTCGGGGACAAGTGAACACTGAAGCTTTCTTT,CASTRGQVNTEAFF
NA,TRBV7-9,NA,TRBJ1-2,TGTGCCAGCAGCTCACAAGGGTTGAGGACCTTC,CASSSQGLRTF
few,TRBV7-9,NA,TRBJ2-1,TGTGCCATCCCGAAAGGGACTTCCTACAATGAGCAGTTCTTC,CAIPKGTSYNEQFF
few,TRBV27,TRBD2,TRBJ2-7,TGTGCCAGCAGGACACCGGGACTAGCGGGAAGTTACGAGCAGTACTTC,CASRTPGLAGSYEQYF
many,TRBV27,NA,TRBJ1-6,TGTGCCAGCAGTTTTATTTCTTCACCCCTCCACTTT,CASSFISSPLHF
few,TRBV6-2/TRBV6-3,NA,TRBJ2-7,TGTGCCAGCAGTTACGGGCAGCCCTACGAGCAGTACTTC,CASSYGQPYEQYF
NA,TRBV7-2,NA,TRBJ1-5,TGTGCCAGCAGGCAAACAGGGATCAGAAATCAGCCCCAGCATTTT,CASRQTGIRNQPQHF
NA,TRBV28,NA,TRBJ1-6,TGTGCCAGCAACTTTGGACTAGGGTCAACACCCCTCCACTTT,CASNFGLGSTPLHF
few,TRBV5-6,NA,TRBJ2-1,TGTGCCAGCAGCGAAAGACTAGTTCTCTACAATGAGCAGTTCTTC,CASSERLVLYNEQFF